This TCR beta chain came from a study of spatial heterogeneity in lung cancer. Overall study: Detected beta-chain sequences consistently exceeded alpha-chain sequences.

The V gene lost 5 bases and the J gene lost 0 bases, with 13 bases spanning the gap. This CDR3 comprises 15 residues. This clonotype is classed as medium-sized (0.01 to 0.1%). Its antigen is still unknown. Study conclusions and caveats: Tumor T cell coverage was estimated at around 7.4% for alpha and 11% to 15% for beta chains. Intratumoral expanded alpha and beta TCR counts were found to track tumor mutation counts.

The time point: sample taken at primary tumor resection. Every TCR cDNA molecule bore its own unique molecular identifier. Each CDR3 protein is one row after TCRdb ran MiXCR on the 5' RACE reads. The sample has several thousand distinct CDR3 sequences, under 8% seen once. V is TRBV12-3 or TRBV12-4 and J is TRBJ1-2; possibly TRBD1 for D (6 bases). The sequence was obtained from a male donor with early-stage non-small cell lung cancer. Sequences were derived from lung tumor tissue, sampled at surgery. CDR3 sequence reads: CASSGDRLTNYGYTF. CDR3 in DNA: TGTGCCAGCAGTGGCGACAGGCTTACTAACTATGGCTACACCTTC.